The following is a T cell receptor beta chain sequence with its context. This clone was recorded once. Its cognate antigen has yet to be identified. There are no base qualities to consult, and no much larger clone falls within one base. This specimen comes from a study of cytomegalovirus exposure and HLA in healthy donors (dated by TCRdb to 2016 to 2017). Broadly, across the study: An earlier analysis of several hundred of the donors reported 250 to 350 Gb of sequence data and roughly 100 million unique TCR beta sequences from 150 million to 200 million T cells. An early release covering just under 650 HLA-typed donors comprised about 300 gigabases of sequencing data and tens of millions of unique TCR sequences. The genetic ancestry cluster associated with self-reported Caucasian donors included 81% of the 398 genotyped donors. The aim of the study was to test whether cataloging public T cell receptors could identify signatures of past pathogen exposure. The study profiled the T cell repertoires of hundreds of subjects by immunosequencing and related them to cytomegalovirus serostatus. Besides the first cohort of roughly 640 subjects, a separate validation cohort made up of roughly 120 different subjects was used. High-throughput TCR immunosequencing, statistical association of individual TCRs with disease status, and machine learning were combined to predict cytomegalovirus infection status. A later analysis re-analyzed previously published TCR beta repertoires from approximately 700 donors and added high-resolution HLA genotyping to study TCR occurrence patterns. In the later analysis, no new phenotypic data were used to find candidate immune exposures; instead, reliance was placed on TCR beta sequences and their occurrence across donors. An earlier analysis of several hundred of the donors used high-throughput TCR beta sequencing to judge whether each TCR beta V gene segment behaved as functional or pseudogenic. Donor age, sex, ethnicity and CMV serostatus were compiled alongside the repertoire data. Genome-wide SNP genotypes for about three fifths of the roughly 700 donors were used in a later genetic analysis, which treated that subset as a discovery cohort. All discovery cohort repertoires had been generated using a single sequencing platform. Class I and class II HLA loci were covered by the typing at four-digit resolution. The number of typed donors differed by locus: about 620-640 for A, B, C, DRB1 and DQB1; some 500 for DQA1; about 600 for DPA1; and about 450 for DPB1. Four to six DR-DQ haplotypes were handled as single units for association and clustering, since linkage in the cohort was strong. Among several hundred genotyped donors of the cohort, an average of approximately 240,000 unique TCR beta nucleotide sequences was sequenced per donor, of which 15% to 20% were non-productive. The paper's findings and limits, for the study overall: In vitro tests confirmed that a few of the cytomegalovirus-associated TCR beta chains recognize cytomegalovirus antigens. The 87-base-pair reads could not distinguish some IMGT-functional V segments, including TRBV6-2 and TRBV6-3, so those segments were excluded. The sequencing pipeline was judged likely to have produced a cluster of highly shared sequence variants as a technical artifact. In both the original and validation cohorts, the classifier was reported to diagnose cytomegalovirus status with high specificity and sensitivity. Linkage disequilibrium might explain the correlated functional status among segregating V segments, but an unknown experimental factor could not be ruled out. The study listed 164 TCR beta chains as associated with cytomegalovirus. Sequencing depth was assumed to be roughly uniform across donors in the presence/absence analyses, though that assumption may not hold. Most CMV-associated TCR beta chains appeared to be HLA-restricted in a later analysis, and the HLA associations seemed to be driven largely by CMV exposure. The only immune exposure information available for the cohort was CMV serostatus. In a later analysis, TCR association rates were found to vary across HLA loci, with the most associated TCRs seen for DRB1 alleles and the fewest for HLA-C alleles. In a later genetic analysis, a missense DCLRE1C variant was associated with V-gene and J-gene trimming of TCR beta chains, and the association was replicated in an independent cohort. A further reported finding was that TCR beta sequences accurately predicted the HLA-A and HLA-B alleles for most subjects in the first cohort. A later genetic analysis reported fewer N-insertions in productive TCRs among donors in an Asian-associated ancestry cluster than the roughly 620-donor mean. Because HLA typing was missing for some donors at each locus, association tests included only the typed subset. In a later analysis, HLA-associated TCR beta chains showed more clonal expansion and lower generation probabilities than non-associated chains that were equally common. According to a later analysis, parvovirus B19, influenza, CMV and Epstein-Barr virus appeared linked to several top co-occurrence clusters. Assigning TCR associations to individual alleles was difficult when HLA alleles, especially DR and DQ, strongly co-occurred. Only TCR beta chains were sequenced in this cohort, and the absence of alpha or paired-chain data limited detectable features. Broadly in line with IMGT annotations, most TCR beta V segments showed up in productive rearrangements about 90% or about 30% of the time in an earlier analysis of 450 to 600 of the donors. Seventeen rarely observed V segments, including chromosome 9 orphons, were excluded from the earlier analysis of just under 600 of the donors because counts were too low. According to the authors, the approach could potentially be generalized to other disease states and immunological phenotypes. At a false discovery rate of 0.05, a later analysis linked 16,951 TCR beta sequences to specific HLA alleles. Most TCR sequences were observed very rarely across donors, whereas some public TCRs were present in many individuals.

To prepare the library, the immunoSEQ multiplex PCR assay was applied. The multiplex PCR relied on a mix of 60 forward primers for TCR Vbeta segments and 13 reverse primers for TCR Jbeta segments. The CDR3 region of rearranged TCR beta genes was amplified from genomic DNA by a multiplex PCR assay. Amplified TCR beta libraries were sequenced as 87-base-pair reads on the Illumina HiSeq System. In the source study's methods: Across the 670 or so repertoires, a later analysis counted 60 million to 90 million unique TCR beta chains, around 10 million of which were shared by at least two donors. Raw reads were error-corrected and collapsed into unique sequences with a nearest-neighbor algorithm that merged closely related sequences to remove PCR and sequencing errors. CDR3 sequences were aligned to IMGT reference sequences to assign V, D and J gene segments. For a sequence to be retained, a match of at least six nucleotides was required to both a V gene segment and a J gene segment. A rearrangement was called productive if the CDR3 had no stop codons and remained in frame with V and J, and every other rearrangement was called non-productive. CDR3 was defined according to IMGT convention as the region running from the second conserved V-encoded cysteine to the conserved J-encoded phenylalanine. Sequences without an unambiguous match to a single V gene segment were excluded from the earlier analysis of a few hundred of the donors. An earlier analysis of 550 to 650 of the donors classified V segments as functional when productive rearrangements were above 56.7% and as segregating when the standard deviation between donors was above 5%. A statistical classification framework was developed to diagnose cytomegalovirus status using the catalog of TCR beta chain sequences. V and J gene assignment, in a later analysis, came from comparing TCR nucleotide sequences with IMGT/GENE-DB human TR gene sequences. The TCRdist pipeline was used in a later analysis to assign CDR3 sequences and most-parsimonious VDJ recombination scenarios. In a later analysis, every TCR beta chain was defined by the combination of its CDR3 amino acid sequence and its V-gene family, and reads without a unique V-gene family were dropped. As a way to deal with suspected cross-contamination and a sequencing artifact, a later analysis dropped more than 500 nucleotide sequences that were highly shared and had low generation probability. A later analysis calculated a clonal expansion index for each public chain from normalized within-repertoire ranks of inferred template counts. Generation probabilities in a later analysis came from a VDJ recombination model fitted to out-of-frame rearrangements, and those results were checked against IGoR. In a later analysis, hypergeometric tests were used to score TCR-TCR, TCR-HLA and TCR-CMV co-occurrence, with a repertoire-size bias correction applied to TCR pairs. To estimate false discovery rates, a later analysis permuted the HLA or CMV assignments 20 times. In a later analysis, co-occurring TCRs were grouped using DBSCAN, with TCRdist sequence similarity added in when clustering inside HLA-allele-positive subsets. Repertoires with fewer than 30,000 or more than 120,000 public chains, plus five repertoires with anomalous nucleotide sharing, were excluded from co-occurrence clustering. Held by TCRdb, this immuneACCESS table contains in-frame sequences only and omits some clones. Under half of the omission traces to an unresolved V gene where checked; the cause of the rest is unknown. Clonal size and the V and J genes are those of that table, whereas D and trimming came from the DNA. The sample has over 150,000 clones on record, 75% of them singletons. Of the sample, about 3% is held by the ten largest clones.

V is clipped by 0 bases and J by 10 bases, and the sequence between their germline boundaries is 25 bases long. Taken from the germline V gene (reference sequence), the CDR1 and CDR2 loops are PRHDT and FYEKMQ. The CDR3 contains 18 residues, cysteine and phenylalanine counted. Solely the CDR3 DNA is kept, with 54 bases framed from the first base. In total, roughly 670 healthy bone marrow donors made up the cohort. Cohort members were all nominally healthy when sampled, although unrecorded immune exposures were likely present. The donor tested CMV seronegative and was one of the 352 seronegative cohort members. Every donor gave a peripheral blood sample, and the peripheral blood mononuclear cells from that sample were used for TCR beta sequencing. Genomic DNA was extracted from the blood cell samples with the Qiagen DNeasy Blood Extraction Kit.

The chain couples TRBV13 to TRBJ2-1, with the D gene not clear enough to name. Source material: PBMCs. This receptor was taken from a male donor in good health and CMV-seronegative. The CDR3 protein is CASSLGQVITSLVREQFF. The DNA sequence is given as TGTGCCAGCAGCTTAGGCCAGGTAATTACCTCTTTGGTTCGGGAGCAGTTCTTC.